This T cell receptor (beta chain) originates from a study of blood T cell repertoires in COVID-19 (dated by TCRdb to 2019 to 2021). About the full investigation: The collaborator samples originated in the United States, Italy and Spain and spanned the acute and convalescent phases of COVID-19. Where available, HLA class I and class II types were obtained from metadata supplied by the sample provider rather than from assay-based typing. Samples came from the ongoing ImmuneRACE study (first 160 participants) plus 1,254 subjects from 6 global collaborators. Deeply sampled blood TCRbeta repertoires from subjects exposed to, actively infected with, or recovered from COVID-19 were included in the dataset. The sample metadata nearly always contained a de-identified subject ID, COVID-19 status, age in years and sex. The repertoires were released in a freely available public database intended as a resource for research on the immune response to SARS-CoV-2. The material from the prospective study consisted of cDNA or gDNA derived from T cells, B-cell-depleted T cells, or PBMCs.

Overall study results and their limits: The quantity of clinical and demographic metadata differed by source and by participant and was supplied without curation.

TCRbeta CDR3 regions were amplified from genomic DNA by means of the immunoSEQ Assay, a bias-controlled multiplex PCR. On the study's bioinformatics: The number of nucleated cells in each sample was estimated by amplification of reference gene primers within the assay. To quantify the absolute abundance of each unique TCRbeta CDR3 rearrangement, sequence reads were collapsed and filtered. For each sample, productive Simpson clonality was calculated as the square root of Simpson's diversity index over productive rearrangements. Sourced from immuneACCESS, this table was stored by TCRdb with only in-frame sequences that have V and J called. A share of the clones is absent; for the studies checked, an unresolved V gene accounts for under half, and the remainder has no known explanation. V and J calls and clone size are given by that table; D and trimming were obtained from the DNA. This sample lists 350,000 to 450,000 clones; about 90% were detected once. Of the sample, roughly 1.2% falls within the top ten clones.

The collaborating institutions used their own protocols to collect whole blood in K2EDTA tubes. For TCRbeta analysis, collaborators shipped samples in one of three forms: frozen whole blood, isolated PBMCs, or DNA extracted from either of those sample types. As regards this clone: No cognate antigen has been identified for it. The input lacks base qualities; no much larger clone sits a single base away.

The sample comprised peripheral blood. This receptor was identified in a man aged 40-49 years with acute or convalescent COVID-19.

The nucleotide sequence reads as follows: TGTGCCAGCAGCTTAGTAGGAGGGATCGTCGAGCAGTACTTC. Its amino acids are CASSLVGGIVEQYF. The V gene is TRBV7-2 and the J gene is TRBJ2-7; the D segment could be TRBD2, given 6 matching bases. V is shortened by 1 base, J by 6 bases, and the region joining them spans 13 bases. Spanning cysteine to phenylalanine, the CDR3 consists of 14 amino acids. Solely the CDR3 DNA is kept, with 42 bases framed from the first base. Sequences SGHTA (CDR1) and FQGNSA (CDR2) are obtained from the germline V gene.